What follows are 18 T cell receptor beta chains derived from one specimen sequenced in a study of T cell clonotyping in hematopoietic cell transplantation (dated by TCRdb to about 2021). The library was generated by the immunoSEQ multiplex PCR assay. The table was pulled from immuneACCESS by TCRdb, which kept in-frame rearrangements only. Such tables lose some clones; where checked, under half of the loss comes from unresolved V genes, and the rest has no known cause. This sample holds approximately 12,000 clones; 40% to 60% were observed only once. The ten largest clonotypes hold over 9.5% of the sample. Material: peripheral blood mononuclear cells. The receptor set was obtained from a man aged 50-60 years in good health. Some clones in this sample may be carry-over from other donors' samples.

The chain carries TRBV25-1 and TRBJ2-5, with 7 nucleotides matching TRBD1. V lost 2 bases to trimming and J lost 4 bases; unmatched junction nucleotides: 7. CDR1 is MGHDK and CDR2 is SYGVNS in the germline V gene. The CDR3 loop spans 15 amino acids. CDR3 sequence (DNA): TGTGCCAGCAGTGAAGGAAACCACAGGGGAGAGACCCAGTACTTC. It translates to CASSEGNHRGETQYF. Full variable domain (outside the CDR3, taken from reference TRBV25-1 and TRBJ2-5): EADIYQTPRYLVIGTGKKITLECSQTMGHDKMYWYQQDPGMELHLIHYSYGVNSTEKGDLSSESTVSRIRTEHFPLTLESARPSHTSQYLCASSEGNHRGETQYFGPGTRLLVL.

This chain links TRBV6-5 with TRBJ2-1; 9 positions agree with TRBD2. This CDR3 comprises 15 residues. V shed 5 bases, J shed 5 bases, and the junction held 7 bases outside the gene matches. Germline V lookup: CDR1 MNHEY, CDR2 SVGAGI. This CDR3 is CASSRDASGNNEQFF. The CDR3 bases are TGTGCCAGCAGTCGGGATGCTAGCGGGAACAATGAGCAGTTCTTC.

J is TRBJ1-1 and V is TRBV14; the D gene is possibly TRBD1 (5 bases). Trimming took 1 base from V and 10 from J, leaving 13 bases between them. Germline V gene lookup returns CDR1 SGHDN and CDR2 FVKESK. The CDR3 is made up of 13 amino acids. CDR3 amino acids: CASSQGGREAAFF. In DNA form, the CDR3 reads TGTGCCAGCAGCCAAGGAGGCAGGGAGGCAGCTTTCTTT.

The V and J genes are TRBV5-1 and TRBJ1-2; D remains unclear. The CDR3 runs to 12 residues. CDR1 SGHRS and CDR2 YFSETQ come from the germline V gene. V was shortened by 7 bases and J by 7 bases, with 14 bases between the two germline ends. CDR3 sequence reads: CASRLGLSGYTF. CDR3 bases: TGCGCCAGCCGTTTGGGATTGTCTGGCTACACCTTC.

The CDR3 is CASSPPRTKTYEQYF. Here the CDR3 DNA reads TGTGCCAGCAGTCCCCCCAGGACAAAAACGTACGAGCAGTACTTC. The V and J genes are TRBV28 and TRBJ2-7; D is perhaps TRBD1 (5 bases). Trimming took 5 bases from V and 4 from J, leaving 18 bases between them. Germline V gene lookup returns CDR1 MDHEN and CDR2 SYDVKM. The CDR3 is 15 residues long.

This clone occurred a few times. This chain links TRBV4-3 with TRBJ1-2; maybe TRBD1 (5 bases). Germline V gene data show CDR1 as LGHNA and CDR2 as YSLEER. Deletions cut 0 bases from V and 8 bases from J, with 16 bases between. The CDR3 is made up of 15 amino acids. CDR3 loop: CASSQDLSGVDGYTF. In DNA form, the CDR3 reads TGCGCCAGCAGCCAAGATCTTTCGGGGGTCGACGGCTACACCTTC.

The V gene is TRBV5-6, the J gene TRBJ2-3, with unresolved D. The CDR3 has 13 residues. Per the germline V gene, CDR1 is SGHDT and CDR2 is YYEEEE. The germline V and J ends were trimmed by 5 bases and 6 bases, with 13 bases remaining between them. CDR3 coding DNA: TGTGCCAGCAGGGCCTTATCGTCGGATACGCAGTATTTT. Translating it yields CASRALSSDTQYF.

The chain joins TRBV5-1 to TRBJ2-3, with D perhaps matching TRBD1 (6 bases). Germline V gives CDR1 SGHRS, CDR2 YFSETQ. With 7 bases removed from V and 10 bases from J, the gap between germline ends came to 16 bases. CDR3 length equals 12 residues. The DNA for the CDR3 is TGCGCCAGCTGGACAGATCAGACAGCGCAGTATTTT. The encoded protein is CASWTDQTAQYF.

This chain joins TRBV6-1 and TRBJ2-2, with 9 bases identical to TRBD1. CDR3 length: 15 residues. CDR1 and CDR2 (germline): MNHNS, SASEGT. The V segment lost 7 bases and the J segment 2 bases; nucleotides outside the gene matches: 5. For the CDR3, the DNA is TGTGCCAGCACGGACAGGGGAGATAACACCGGGGAGCTGTTTTTT. Amino acid sequence: CASTDRGDNTGELFF.

This chain connects TRBV7-9 to TRBJ2-5, with TRBD1 matching over 8 bases. The CDR3 has 13 residues. Germline V CDR1 and CDR2: SEHNR, FQNEAQ (reference sequence). Here the CDR3 DNA reads TGTGCGGTCCAGGGGGCCATGACAGAGACCCAGTACTTC. Residues: CAVQGAMTETQYF.

This chain connects TRBV30 to TRBJ2-7; D is possibly TRBD1 or TRBD2 (9 bases each). This CDR3 spans 16 amino acids. With 3 bases removed from V and 3 bases from J, the gap between germline ends came to 21 bases. Germline values: CDR1 GTSNPN, CDR2 SVGIG (reference sequence). The CDR3 loop is CAWSLGLAGQGYEQYF. The DNA for the CDR3 is TGTGCCTGGAGCCTTGGGCTAGCGGGACAGGGCTACGAGCAGTACTTC.

This clone was detected only a few times. The chain carries TRBV29-1 and TRBJ2-4; TRBD2 aligns across 16 bases. Germline trimming cut 6 bases from V and 8 bases from J; bases unmatched to any gene: 7. CDR1 is SQVTM and CDR2 is ANQGSEA in the germline V gene. This CDR3 comprises 15 residues. CDR3 nucleotides: TGCAGCGTGACCGGGACTAGCGGGAGGGGAGACATTCAGTACTTC. Protein: CSVTGTSGRGDIQYF.

The J gene is TRBJ1-6, the V gene TRBV5-7; D call uncertain. TRBV5-7 is placed among ORFs of uncertain function. This CDR3 is 14 amino acids long. Trimming removed 3 bases at V and 9 bases at J, with 13 bases between. The CDR3 is CASSSGQLSSPLHF. For the CDR3, the DNA is TGTGCCAGCAGCTCCGGGCAACTAAGTTCACCCCTCCACTTT.

CDR3 coding DNA: TGCGCCAGCAGCCAAGAAGGGGACACCATATATTTT. It yields the protein CASSQEGDTIYF. The rearrangement joins TRBV4-1 to TRBJ1-3, with D maybe TRBD1 (5 bases). CDR3 size: 12 residues. V lost 0 bases, J lost 8 bases, and 5 bases lay in between. Germline V gene sequence: CDR1 MGHRA, CDR2 YSYEKL.

This chain joins TRBV30 and TRBJ2-3; 7 bases are shared with TRBD1. J lost 4 bases, V lost 1 base, and 2 bases had no gene match. The CDR3 has 13 amino acids. The germline V gene has CDR1 GTSNPN and CDR2 SVGIG (reference sequence). CDR3 nucleotide sequence: TGTGCCTGGAGTGGAGGGGGCGCAGATACGCAGTATTTT. As protein: CAWSGGGADTQYF.

The rearrangement joins TRBV7-3 to TRBJ2-5; 10 positions match TRBD2. The CDR3 contains 14 residues. Germline CDR1 is SGHTA and CDR2 is FQGTGA. V gave up 5 bases and J gave up 5 bases; unmatched junction bases: 5. The CDR3: CASSPSGSRETQYF. The CDR3 nucleotides are TGTGCCAGCAGCCCTAGCGGGAGTCGGGAGACCCAGTACTTC.

This chain connects TRBV4-2 to TRBJ2-7, with TRBD2 matching 11 bases. CDR1 and CDR2 from the germline V gene are LGHNA and YNFKEQ. The ends lost 5 bases at V and 7 bases at J; junction bases unmatched: 4. The length of the CDR3 is 13 residues. The CDR3 reads CASSTRLAGEQYF. CDR3 sequence (DNA): TGTGCCAGCAGCACCCGACTAGCGGGAGAGCAGTACTTC.

This clone occurred a few times. The chain carries TRBV28 and TRBJ2-4; 12 nucleotides agree with TRBD1. With V trimmed by 5 bases and J by 8 bases, 13 bases remained unmatched. The CDR3 contains 17 residues. The germline CDR1 and CDR2 sequences are MDHEN and SYDVKM. In DNA, the CDR3 is TGTGCCAGCAGTCAAACCGGGACAGGGGGCTCGAGGGACATTCAGTACTTC. Its protein is CASSQTGTGGSRDIQYF.